This T cell receptor (beta chain) was captured in a study of shared clonotypes between healthy human individuals. CD45RO-negative CD8 cells positively selected for CCR7 made up the naive population, which excluded terminally differentiated effector memory CD45RA+ cells. This CDR3 region has 14 residues. Germline CDR1 and CDR2: SEHNR and FQNEAQ (reference sequence). Trimming stripped 6 bases from V and 3 bases from J, with 15 bases between. TCRdb keeps only in-frame clones here, not all; method: immunoSEQ multiplex PCR. The sample yields about 2.1 million clones, over 85% seen once. Source material: naive CD8+ T cells from PBMCs. The chain has TRBV7-9 and TRBJ2-7; a weak D match, TRBD2 (5 bases). This clonotype was sampled from a man aged 18 to 30 in good health. Some clones in this sample may be carry-over from other donors' samples. DNA for the CDR3: TGTGCCAGCAGTAAATCTCCGGAGGTCTACGAGCAGTACTTC. Its protein product is CASSKSPEVYEQYF. The full variable domain, with the rest looked up from reference TRBV7-9 and TRBJ2-7, is DTGVSQNPRHKITKRGQNVTFRCDPISEHNRLYWYRQTLGQGPEFLTYFQNEAQLEKSRLLSDRFSAERPKGSFSTLEIQRTEQGDSAMYLCASSKSPEVYEQYFGPGTRLTVT.